Listed below are T cell receptor beta chains from one sample, sequenced in a study of T-cell reconstitution after alpha-beta-depleted transplantation in children. TCRdb analysed the PCR reads with MiXCR anew, one entry per CDR3 protein. The sample includes about 830,000 distinct CDR3 sequences, less than 20% of them seen just once. The sample consisted of PBMCs, mostly from graft donor cells, taken 360 days after TCRalphabeta/CD19-depleted stem cell transplant. The receptors come from a male patient younger than 18 who had a stem cell transplant for acute lymphoblastic leukemia, so the T cells may come from the graft donor. Each CDR3 is given with its conserved first and last residue. A D gene is named only where the DNA matches it firmly. The size entry is marked missing in some rows and otherwise reads once, few, many or a size class.

clone_size,j_call,v_call,d_call,cdr3_aa,cdr3_nt
few,TRBJ1-5,TRBV29-1,.,CSVGASDSNQPQHF,TGCAGCGTTGGGGCCAGTGATAGCAATCAGCCCCAGCATTTT
once,TRBJ2-7,TRBV12-3/TRBV12-4,.,CASSSLRRTYEQYF,TGTGCCAGCAGTTCCCTCCGGCGAACCTACGAGCAGTACTTC
.,TRBJ2-3,TRBV24-1,TRBD2,CATSDGGLATDTQYF,TGTGCCACCAGTGATGGCGGACTAGCGACAGATACGCAGTATTTT
many,TRBJ2-2,TRBV5-1,.,CASSLALGNTGELFF,TGCGCCAGCAGCTTGGCCCTGGGGAACACCGGGGAGCTGTTTTTT
many,TRBJ1-1,TRBV12-3/TRBV12-4,.,CASSLLSAEGIAFF,TGTGCCAGCAGTCTACTCTCTGCGGAAGGGATAGCTTTCTTT
few,TRBJ1-5,TRBV4-1,.,CASSQGHLGGQPQHF,TGCGCCAGCAGCCAGGGACACCTAGGGGGTCAGCCCCAGCATTTT
many,TRBJ2-7,TRBV27,.,CASSFSGTTPYEQYF,TGTGCCAGCAGTTTTTCCGGGACGACACCCTACGAGCAGTACTTC
few,TRBJ2-7,TRBV4-1,.,CASSQLRVGSYEQYF,TGCGCCAGCAGCCAATTGCGGGTGGGATCCTACGAGCAGTACTTC
.,TRBJ2-7,TRBV2,.,CASSALKLVGNNEQYF,TGTGCCAGCAGTGCACTTAAGTTGGTAGGCAACAACGAGCAGTACTTC
.,TRBJ2-5,TRBV18,TRBD1,CASSPTGVSRQETQYF,TGTGCCAGCTCACCAACAGGGGTATCCCGCCAAGAGACCCAGTACTTC
few,TRBJ2-2,TRBV24-1,TRBD1,CATSALPGQGTNTGELFF,TGTGCCACCAGTGCCCTCCCGGGACAGGGCACGAACACCGGGGAGCTGTTTTTT
.,TRBJ2-7,TRBV5-1,.,CASKQVIDPYEQYF,TGCGCCAGCAAACAGGTAATCGACCCCTACGAGCAGTACTTC
few,TRBJ2-2,TRBV5-1,.,CASSGLSTGELFF,TGCGCCAGCAGCGGCCTATCAACCGGGGAGCTGTTTTTT
few,TRBJ2-1,TRBV7-8,.,CASGSRGVGEQFF,TGTGCCAGCGGCTCGAGGGGAGTCGGTGAGCAGTTCTTC
few,TRBJ2-7,TRBV20-1,TRBD2,CSARPTDGLASYEQYF,TGCAGTGCTAGACCTACCGACGGACTAGCCTCCTACGAGCAGTACTTC
.,TRBJ2-4,TRBV20-1,TRBD2,CSARMGGWMDIQYF,TGCAGTGCTAGAATGGGGGGGTGGATGGACATTCAGTACTTC
few,TRBJ2-2,TRBV3-1,.,CASSPIPLANTGELFF,TGTGCCAGCAGCCCTATCCCCCTGGCAAACACCGGGGAGCTGTTTTTT
many,TRBJ2-1,TRBV4-1,TRBD1,CASSQVDRGSYNEQFF,TGCGCCAGCAGCCAAGTAGACAGGGGCTCCTACAATGAGCAGTTCTTC
.,TRBJ2-1,TRBV7-8,TRBD2,CASSLGHGTSGLEQFF,TGTGCCAGCAGCTTAGGACACGGGACTAGCGGTCTAGAGCAGTTCTTC
many,TRBJ2-3,TRBV12-3/TRBV12-4,.,CASTASGGKATQYF,TGTGCCAGCACCGCCTCTGGGGGTAAGGCTACGCAGTATTTT
.,TRBJ1-1,TRBV12-3/TRBV12-4,.,CASSFGGLFTEAFF,TGTGCCAGCAGTTTTGGGGGGCTGTTCACTGAAGCTTTCTTT
.,TRBJ1-5,TRBV3-1,.,CASSHTGTGPQHF,TGTGCCAGCAGCCATACCGGGACCGGGCCCCAGCATTTT
few,TRBJ1-5,TRBV18,.,CASSQQASNQPQHF,TGTGCCAGCTCACAACAGGCTAGCAATCAGCCCCAGCATTTT
.,TRBJ1-5,TRBV9,TRBD1,CASSRESGQPSEPQHF,TGTGCCAGCAGCAGGGAATCGGGACAGCCTTCGGAGCCCCAGCATTTT
many,TRBJ2-5,TRBV12-3/TRBV12-4,.,CASSFEGGLTQYF,TGTGCCAGCAGTTTTGAGGGAGGCCTGACCCAGTACTTC
few,TRBJ2-5,TRBV5-1,.,CASSLMGSSEETQYF,TGCGCCAGCAGCTTGATGGGAAGTTCCGAAGAGACCCAGTACTTC
few,TRBJ2-2,TRBV18,.,CASSADRFTGELFF,TGTGCCAGCTCAGCAGACAGATTCACCGGGGAGCTGTTTTTT
few,TRBJ2-4,TRBV6-5,TRBD2,CASSYSTSGSGVQYF,TGTGCCAGCAGTTACTCGACTAGCGGGAGCGGGGTTCAGTACTTC
few,TRBJ2-7,TRBV12-3/TRBV12-4,.,CASPAGLSYEQYF,TGTGCCAGCCCCGCGGGCCTGTCCTACGAGCAGTACTTC
few,TRBJ2-3,TRBV12-3/TRBV12-4,TRBD2,CASSPGTSGSLSTDTQYF,TGTGCCAGCAGTCCCGGGACTAGCGGGAGCCTTAGCACAGATACGCAGTATTTT
many,TRBJ1-2,TRBV7-9,TRBD1,CASSLAQGAGGYTF,TGTGCCAGCAGCTTGGCCCAGGGGGCTGGTGGCTACACCTTC
.,TRBJ1-4,TRBV5-1,.,CASSLAPPYNEKLFF,TGCGCCAGCAGCTTGGCTCCCCCATATAATGAAAAACTGTTTTTT
few,TRBJ1-1,TRBV6-1,.,CASSEVDYTEAFF,TGTGCCAGCAGTGAGGTGGACTACACTGAAGCTTTCTTT
few,TRBJ2-1,TRBV7-9,.,CASSLPGDNEQFF,TGTGCCAGCAGTTTGCCGGGAGACAATGAGCAGTTCTTC
.,TRBJ2-2,TRBV20-1,.,CCSSEGRLSLNTGELFF,TGCTGTTCCTCTGAAGGGCGTCTAAGCCTTAACACCGGGGAGCTGTTTTTT
.,TRBJ2-1,TRBV7-8,TRBD2,CASSPSRNSGGNEQFF,TGTGCCAGCAGCCCATCTCGTAATAGCGGGGGAAATGAGCAGTTCTTC